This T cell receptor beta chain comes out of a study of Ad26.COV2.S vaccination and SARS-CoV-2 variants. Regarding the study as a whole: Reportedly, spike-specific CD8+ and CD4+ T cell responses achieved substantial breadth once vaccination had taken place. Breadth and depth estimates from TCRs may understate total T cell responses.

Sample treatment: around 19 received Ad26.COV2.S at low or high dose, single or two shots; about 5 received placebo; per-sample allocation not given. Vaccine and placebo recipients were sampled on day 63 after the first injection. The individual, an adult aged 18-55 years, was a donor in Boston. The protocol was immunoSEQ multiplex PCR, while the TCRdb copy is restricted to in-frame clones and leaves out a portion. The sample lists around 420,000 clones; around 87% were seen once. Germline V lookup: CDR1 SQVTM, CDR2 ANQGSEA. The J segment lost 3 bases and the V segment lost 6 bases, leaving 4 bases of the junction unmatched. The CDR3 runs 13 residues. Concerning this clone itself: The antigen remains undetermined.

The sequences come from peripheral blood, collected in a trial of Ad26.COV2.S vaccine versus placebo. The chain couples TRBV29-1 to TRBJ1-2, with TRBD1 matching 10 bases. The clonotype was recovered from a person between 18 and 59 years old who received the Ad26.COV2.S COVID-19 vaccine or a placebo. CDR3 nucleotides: TGCAGCGTGACCGGGACAGGGGACTATGGCTACACCTTC. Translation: CSVTGTGDYGYTF.